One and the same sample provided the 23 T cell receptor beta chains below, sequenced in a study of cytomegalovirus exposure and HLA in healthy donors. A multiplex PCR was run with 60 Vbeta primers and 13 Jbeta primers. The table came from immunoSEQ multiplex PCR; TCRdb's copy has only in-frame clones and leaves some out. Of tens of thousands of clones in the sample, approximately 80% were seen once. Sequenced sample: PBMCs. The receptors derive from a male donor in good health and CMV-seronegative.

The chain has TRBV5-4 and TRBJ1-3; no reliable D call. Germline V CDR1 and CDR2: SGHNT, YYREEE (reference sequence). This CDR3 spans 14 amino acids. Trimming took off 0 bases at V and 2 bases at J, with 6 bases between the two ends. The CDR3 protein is CASSLEIAGNTIYF. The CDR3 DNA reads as TGTGCCAGCAGCTTGGAAATCGCTGGAAACACCATATATTTT.

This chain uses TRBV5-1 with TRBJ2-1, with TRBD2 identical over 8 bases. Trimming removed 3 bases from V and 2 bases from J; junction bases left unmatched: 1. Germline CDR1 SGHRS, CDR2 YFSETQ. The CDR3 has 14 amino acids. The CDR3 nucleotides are TGCGCCAGCAGCTCGGGACTAGCCTACAATGAGCAGTTCTTC. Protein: CASSSGLAYNEQFF.

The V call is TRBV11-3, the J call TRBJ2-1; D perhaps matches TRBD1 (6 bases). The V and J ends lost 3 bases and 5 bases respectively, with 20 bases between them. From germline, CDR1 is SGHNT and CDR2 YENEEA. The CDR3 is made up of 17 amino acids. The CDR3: CASSFGPQGYEDNEQFF. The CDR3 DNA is TGTGCCAGCAGCTTCGGCCCACAGGGCTACGAGGACAATGAGCAGTTCTTC.

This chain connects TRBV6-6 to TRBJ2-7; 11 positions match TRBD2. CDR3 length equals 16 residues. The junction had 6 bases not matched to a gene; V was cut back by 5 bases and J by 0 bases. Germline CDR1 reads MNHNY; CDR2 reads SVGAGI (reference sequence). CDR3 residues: CASSPSGGTLSYEQYF. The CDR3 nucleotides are TGTGCCAGCAGTCCTAGCGGGGGGACCCTCTCCTACGAGCAGTACTTC.

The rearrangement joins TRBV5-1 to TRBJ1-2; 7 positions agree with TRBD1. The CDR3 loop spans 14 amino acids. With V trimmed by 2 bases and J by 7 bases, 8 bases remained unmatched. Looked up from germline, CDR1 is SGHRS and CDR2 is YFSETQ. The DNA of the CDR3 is TGCGCCAGCAGCTTTACCGGGACAGATGCTGGCTACACCTTC. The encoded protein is CASSFTGTDAGYTF.

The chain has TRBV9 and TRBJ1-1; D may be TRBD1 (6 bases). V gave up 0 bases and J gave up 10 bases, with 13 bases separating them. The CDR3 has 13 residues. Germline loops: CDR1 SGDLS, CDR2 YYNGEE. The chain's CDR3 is CASSVAGETGAFF. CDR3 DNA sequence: TGTGCCAGCAGCGTAGCAGGGGAAACAGGAGCTTTCTTT.

DNA of the CDR3: TGTGCCAGCAGCTCATGGACAGGGGGCTTCAATCAGCCCCAGCATTTT. This gives the protein CASSSWTGGFNQPQHF. The genes are TRBV7-2 and TRBJ1-5; 11 bases map to TRBD1. The CDR3 sequence is 16 residues long. Unmatched junction bases numbered 5, after V lost 4 bases and J lost 3 bases. Germline loops: CDR1 SGHTA, CDR2 FQGNSA.

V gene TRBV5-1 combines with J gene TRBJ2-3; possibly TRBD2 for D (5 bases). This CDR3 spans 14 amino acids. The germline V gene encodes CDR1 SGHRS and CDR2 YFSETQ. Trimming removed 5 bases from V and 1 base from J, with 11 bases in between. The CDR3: CASRVGVGTDTQYF. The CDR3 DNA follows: TGCGCCAGCAGGGTCGGGGTGGGCACAGATACGCAGTATTTT.

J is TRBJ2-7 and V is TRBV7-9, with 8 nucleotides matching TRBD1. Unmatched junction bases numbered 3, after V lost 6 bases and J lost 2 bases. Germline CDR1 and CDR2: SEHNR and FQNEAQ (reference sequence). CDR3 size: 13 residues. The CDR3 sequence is CASRGQATYEQYF. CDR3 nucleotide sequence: TGTGCCAGCAGGGGACAGGCGACCTACGAGCAGTACTTC.

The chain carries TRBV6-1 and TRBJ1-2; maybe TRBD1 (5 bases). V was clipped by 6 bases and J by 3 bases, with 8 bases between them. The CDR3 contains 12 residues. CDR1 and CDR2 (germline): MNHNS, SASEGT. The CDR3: CASSDRYYGYTF. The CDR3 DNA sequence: TGTGCCAGCAGCGACAGATACTATGGCTACACCTTC.

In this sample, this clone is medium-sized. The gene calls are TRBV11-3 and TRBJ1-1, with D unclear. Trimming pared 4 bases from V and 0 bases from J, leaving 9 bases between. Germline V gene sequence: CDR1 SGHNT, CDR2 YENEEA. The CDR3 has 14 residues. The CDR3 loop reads CASSSSGVNTEAFF. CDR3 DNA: TGTGCCAGCAGCTCGTCAGGTGTGAACACTGAAGCTTTCTTT.

The CDR3 nucleotides are TGTGCCAGCAGCCGACAGGGAGAGACCCAGTACTTC. This sequence encodes CASSRQGETQYF. The chain recombines TRBV5-5 with TRBJ2-5; 7 bases are shared with TRBD1. The CDR3 loop spans 12 amino acids. V lost 4 bases to trimming and J lost 4 bases; unmatched junction nucleotides: 1. The germline gives CDR1 SGHKS, CDR2 YYEKEE (reference sequence).

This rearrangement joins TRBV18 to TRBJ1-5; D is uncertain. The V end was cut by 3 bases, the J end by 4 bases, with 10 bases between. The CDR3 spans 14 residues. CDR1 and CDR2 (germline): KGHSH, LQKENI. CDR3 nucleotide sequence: TGTGCCAGCTCACCTGGCCAGTCGAATCAGCCCCAGCATTTT. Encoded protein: CASSPGQSNQPQHF.

DNA for the CDR3: TGCGCCAGCAGTCGAGAGCCGGCGGGGACAGGGAACACTGAAGCTTTCTTT. Amino acids: CASSREPAGTGNTEAFF. The V and J genes are TRBV4-3 and TRBJ1-1; 8 bases align to TRBD1. The V segment lost 6 bases and the J segment 1 base; nucleotides outside the gene matches: 13. The CDR3 covers 17 residues. CDR1 is LGHNA and CDR2 is YSLEER in the germline V gene.

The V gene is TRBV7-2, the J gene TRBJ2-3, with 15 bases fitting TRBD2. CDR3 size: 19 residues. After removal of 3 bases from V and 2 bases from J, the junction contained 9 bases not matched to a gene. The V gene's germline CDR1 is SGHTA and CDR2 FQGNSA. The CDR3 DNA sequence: TGTGCCAGCAGCTTCCCGGGACTAGCGGGGGGTAGTTTCACAGATACGCAGTATTTT. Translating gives CASSFPGLAGGSFTDTQYF.

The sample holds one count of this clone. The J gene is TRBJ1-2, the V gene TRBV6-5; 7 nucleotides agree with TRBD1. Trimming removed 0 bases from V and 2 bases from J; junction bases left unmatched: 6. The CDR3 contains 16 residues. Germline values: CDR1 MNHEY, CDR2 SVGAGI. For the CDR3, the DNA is TGTGCCAGCAGTTACTCGAGTGGCAGGGGGAACTATGGCTACACCTTC. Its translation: CASSYSSGRGNYGYTF.

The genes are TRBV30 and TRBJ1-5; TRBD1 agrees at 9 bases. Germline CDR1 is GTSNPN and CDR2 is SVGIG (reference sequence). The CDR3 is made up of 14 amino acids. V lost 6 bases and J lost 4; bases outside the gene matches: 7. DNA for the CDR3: TGTGCCTGTTCACAGGGGGCCGGAAATCAGCCCCAGCATTTT. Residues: CACSQGAGNQPQHF.

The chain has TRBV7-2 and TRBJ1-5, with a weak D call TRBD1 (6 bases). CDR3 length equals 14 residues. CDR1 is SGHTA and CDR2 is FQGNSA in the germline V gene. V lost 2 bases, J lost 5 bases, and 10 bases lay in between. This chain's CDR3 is CASSLRGSDQPQHF. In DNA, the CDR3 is TGTGCCAGCAGCTTAAGGGGGTCCGATCAGCCCCAGCATTTT.

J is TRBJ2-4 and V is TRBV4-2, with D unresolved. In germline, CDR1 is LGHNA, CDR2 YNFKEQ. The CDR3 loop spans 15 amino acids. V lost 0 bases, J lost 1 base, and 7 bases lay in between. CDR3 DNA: TGTGCCAGCAGCCAAGAACTACTGGCCAAAAACATTCAGTACTTC. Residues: CASSQELLAKNIQYF.

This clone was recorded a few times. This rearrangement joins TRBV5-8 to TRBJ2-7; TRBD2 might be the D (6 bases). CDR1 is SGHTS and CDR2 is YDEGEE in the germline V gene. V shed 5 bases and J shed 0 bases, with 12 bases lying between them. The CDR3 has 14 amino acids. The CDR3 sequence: CASSWGGPSYEQYF. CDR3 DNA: TGTGCCAGCAGTTGGGGAGGTCCCTCCTACGAGCAGTACTTC. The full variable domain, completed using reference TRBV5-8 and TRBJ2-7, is EAGVTQSPTHLIKTRGQQATLRCSPISGHTSVYWYQQALGLGLQFLLWYDEGEERNRGNFPPRFSGRQFPNYSSELNVNALELEDSALYLCASSWGGPSYEQYFGPGTRLTVT.

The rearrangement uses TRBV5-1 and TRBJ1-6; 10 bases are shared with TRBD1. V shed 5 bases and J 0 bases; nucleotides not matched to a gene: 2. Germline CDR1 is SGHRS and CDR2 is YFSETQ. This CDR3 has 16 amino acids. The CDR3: CASRGQGSSYNSPLHF. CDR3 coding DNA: TGCGCCAGCAGGGGACAGGGGTCCTCCTATAATTCACCCCTCCACTTT.

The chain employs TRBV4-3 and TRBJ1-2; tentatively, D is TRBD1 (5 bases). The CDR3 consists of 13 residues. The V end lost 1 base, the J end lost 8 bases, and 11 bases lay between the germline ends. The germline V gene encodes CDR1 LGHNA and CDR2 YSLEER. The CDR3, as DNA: TGCGCCAGCAGCCAAGGGCTCCAGGGAGGCTACACCTTC. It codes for CASSQGLQGGYTF.

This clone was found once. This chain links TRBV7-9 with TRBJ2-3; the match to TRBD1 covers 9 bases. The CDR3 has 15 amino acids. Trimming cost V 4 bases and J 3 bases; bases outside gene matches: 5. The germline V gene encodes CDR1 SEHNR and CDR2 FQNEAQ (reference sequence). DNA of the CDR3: TGTGCCAGCAGCTCGGACAGGGGTCTGACAGATACGCAGTATTTT. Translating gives CASSSDRGLTDTQYF.